This paragraph reports one TCR beta chain. Compared with germline, one end of the junction differs, possibly owing to a read error. Germline-derived CDR1 and CDR2 are SSHAT and FNYEAQ (reference sequence). This CDR3 region has 14 residues. This entry belongs to a study of blood T cell repertoires in COVID-19. Authors' methods: Amplification from reference gene primers served as the basis for estimated nucleated cell counts. Assay: immunoSEQ multiplex PCR; the TCRdb copy retains only in-frame clones and omits some. From that table come the V and J calls and clone size; the DNA was used to work out D and trimming. The sample has 39,000 or so clones, approximately 90% seen once; the top ten hold 2% to 2.5%.

The genes are TRBV7-7 and TRBJ2-1; 10 bases are a match to TRBD1. The clonotype originates from a man over 45 with active COVID-19. The sequenced sample consisted of peripheral blood. The CDR3 reads CASSPGQGYNEQFF. For the CDR3, the DNA is TGTGCTAGCAGCCCGGGACAGGGGTACAATGAGCAGTTCTTC.